Shown below are 17 T cell receptor beta chains from a single sample sequenced in a study of shared clonotypes between healthy human individuals. Here immunoSEQ multiplex PCR was the method, and the copy in TCRdb shows in-frame clones only, minus some. The sample consists of fewer than 1.4 million clones, around 78% of them appearing once. The sequencing sample was made of memory CD4+ T cells from PBMCs. Specified subset: CD45RA-negative fraction. The origin of the receptors is a man between 18 and 35 years old in good health. Some clones in this sample may be carry-over from other donors' samples.

This sequence joins TRBV30 and TRBJ1-6; D gene uncertain. Germline CDR1 and CDR2: GTSNPN and SVGIG (reference sequence). V dropped 2 bases and J dropped 8 bases, with 13 bases sitting between them. The CDR3 is 14 residues long. The CDR3: CAWSFRNAHSPLHF. The CDR3 DNA reads as TGTGCCTGGAGTTTTCGGAACGCACATTCACCCCTCCACTTT. The full variable domain, in which reference TRBV30 and TRBJ1-6 provide the parts outside the CDR3, is SQTIHQWPATLVQPVGSPLSLECTVEGTSNPNLYWYRQAAGRGLQLLFYSVGIGQISSEVPQNLSASRPQDRQFILSSKKLLLSDSGFYLCAWSFRNAHSPLHFGNGTRLTVT.

V gene TRBV9 combines with J gene TRBJ2-3, with 10 bases lining up with TRBD2. This CDR3 is built from 22 residues. CDR1 SGDLS and CDR2 YYNGEE come from the germline V gene. Losses at the gene ends were 4 bases for V and 5 bases for J; bases not matched to a gene: 28. This chain's CDR3 is CASSPSLPGTSVYGKSRDTQYF. The DNA of the CDR3 is TGTGCCAGCAGCCCGAGCCTCCCCGGGACTAGCGTTTACGGAAAGAGCCGAGATACGCAGTATTTT.

For the CDR3, the DNA is TGTGCCAGCAGCGTAGCTACAAGCGGGAGCGGGGCCGGGGAGCTGTTTTTT. Its translation is CASSVATSGSGAGELFF. This rearrangement joins TRBV9 to TRBJ2-2; the match to TRBD2 covers 8 bases. This CDR3 is built from 17 residues. Losses at the gene ends were 0 bases for V and 6 bases for J; bases not matched to a gene: 10. Germline V CDR1 and CDR2: SGDLS, YYNGEE.

The gene calls are TRBV28 and TRBJ2-1; 9 bases match TRBD2. Per the germline V gene, CDR1 is MDHEN and CDR2 is SYDVKM. The CDR3 totals 15 residues. Trimming cost V 4 bases and J 6 bases; bases outside gene matches: 7. CDR3 in DNA: TGTGCCAGCAGTTCCCCGGGACTAGCCCTCAATGAGCAGTTCTTC. It codes for CASSSPGLALNEQFF.

The chain links TRBV27 to TRBJ2-7; D ambiguous. Germline loops: CDR1 MNHEY, CDR2 SMNVEV (reference sequence). CDR3 length: 13 amino acids. Trimming pared 6 bases from V and 2 bases from J, leaving 11 bases between. The CDR3 is CASRTDGAYEQYF. For the CDR3, the DNA is TGTGCCAGCAGAACGGACGGAGCCTACGAGCAGTACTTC.

The chain carries TRBV5-1 and TRBJ2-5, with D perhaps matching TRBD1 (7 bases). CDR3 length: 14 residues. Trimming took 4 bases from V and 1 from J, leaving 11 bases between them. Germline V CDR1 and CDR2: SGHRS, YFSETQ. DNA of the CDR3: TGCGCCAGCAGCCGCGGGACAGCCCAAGAGACCCAGTACTTC. This sequence encodes CASSRGTAQETQYF.

CDR3 DNA: TGCGCCAGCACTAGGGGGAGCGACAATGAGCAGTTCTTC. It translates to CASTRGSDNEQFF. This chain uses TRBV5-1 with TRBJ2-1; D is perhaps TRBD1 (6 bases). Deletions cut 6 bases from V and 5 bases from J, with 12 bases between. The germline V gene has CDR1 SGHRS and CDR2 YFSETQ. The CDR3 consists of 13 residues.

This clone appeared once. The chain has TRBV18 and TRBJ2-1; 7 bases line up with TRBD2. Germline V gene sequence: CDR1 KGHSH, CDR2 LQKENI. CDR3 length equals 17 residues. J lost 8 bases, V lost 1 base, and 14 bases had no gene match. CDR3 region: CASSPRVAGEDADEQFF. The CDR3 nucleotides read TGTGCCAGCTCACCACGTGTGGCGGGAGAGGATGCTGATGAGCAGTTCTTC. The full variable domain, in which reference TRBV18 and TRBJ2-1 provide the parts outside the CDR3, is NAGVMQNPRHLVRRRGQEARLRCSPMKGHSHVYWYRQLPEEGLKFMVYLQKENIIDESGMPKERFSAEFPKEGPSILRIQQVVRGDSAAYFCASSPRVAGEDADEQFFGPGTRLTVL.

This chain uses TRBV4-1 with TRBJ1-1; TRBD1 matches 9 bases. V lost 1 base and J lost 11; bases outside the gene matches: 8. The CDR3 is made up of 14 amino acids. The germline gives CDR1 MGHRA, CDR2 YSYEKL. CDR3 in DNA: TGCGCCAGCAGCCAAGGGGGACAGGGTATTTCGGCTTTCTTT. It is translated as CASSQGGQGISAFF.

V and J are TRBV18 and TRBJ2-5; tentatively, D is TRBD1 (6 bases). Deletions cut 4 bases from V and 2 bases from J, with 14 bases between. The CDR3 covers 15 residues. Per germline, CDR1 KGHSH and CDR2 LQKENI. As DNA, the CDR3 is TGTGCCAGCTCACGGTCCCGGACAGATCAAGAGACCCAGTACTTC. This sequence encodes CASSRSRTDQETQYF. Combining the CDR3 with reference TRBV18 and TRBJ2-5 gives the whole variable domain NAGVMQNPRHLVRRRGQEARLRCSPMKGHSHVYWYRQLPEEGLKFMVYLQKENIIDESGMPKERFSAEFPKEGPSILRIQQVVRGDSAAYFCASSRSRTDQETQYFGPGTRLLVL.

CDR3 bases: TGTGCCAGCAGTGAAGCCGGGACCATGAACACTGAAGCTTTCTTT. Residues: CASSEAGTMNTEAFF. This chain joins TRBV6-1 and TRBJ1-1, with D perhaps TRBD1 (5 bases). Looked up from germline, CDR1 is MNHNS and CDR2 is SASEGT. Trimming left V 0 bases short and J 0 bases short, with 8 bases between. CDR3 length equals 15 residues.

This sequence joins TRBV5-4 and TRBJ2-1, with 7 nucleotides matching TRBD2. Germline lookup yields CDR1 SGHNT and CDR2 YYREEE (reference sequence). V shed 6 bases and J 2 bases; nucleotides not matched to a gene: 8. The CDR3 sequence is 15 residues long. In DNA form, the CDR3 reads TGTGCCAGCAACCGACCTAGCGGAACCTACAATGAGCAGTTCTTC. It translates to CASNRPSGTYNEQFF.

This sequence joins TRBV27 and TRBJ2-7; the match to TRBD1 covers 9 bases. J was trimmed by 6 bases and V by 6 bases; bases with no gene match: 6. This CDR3 has 13 amino acids. The V gene's germline CDR1 is MNHEY and CDR2 SMNVEV (reference sequence). CDR3 DNA sequence: TGTGCCAGCAGATTCACAGGGGGCGGCGAGCAGTACTTC. The encoded protein is CASRFTGGGEQYF.

This clone was detected once. This chain joins TRBV5-1 and TRBJ1-3; D might be TRBD1 (5 bases). V was shortened by 4 bases and J by 0 bases, with 11 bases between the two germline ends. The CDR3 is 15 amino acids. Looked up from germline, CDR1 is SGHRS and CDR2 is YFSETQ. CDR3 loop: CASSGGRISGNTIYF. The CDR3 DNA follows: TGCGCCAGCAGCGGGGGACGGATCTCTGGAAACACCATATATTTT.

Of note for this clone: The junction shows a germline mismatch at one end, possibly a read error. The chain has TRBV7-9 and TRBJ2-1, with 7 bases that match TRBD2. The CDR3 length is 12 residues. Germline values: CDR1 SEHNR, CDR2 FQNEAQ (reference sequence). The CDR3, as DNA: TGCGCGGGGGTGGCTAGGTACAATGAGCAGTTCTTC. The encoded protein is CAGVARYNEQFF. Full variable domain (outside the CDR3, taken from reference TRBV7-9 and TRBJ2-1): DTGVSQNPRHKITKRGQNVTFRCDPISEHNRLYWYRQTLGQGPEFLTYFQNEAQLEKSRLLSDRFSAERPKGSFSTLEIQRTEQGDSAMYLCAGVARYNEQFFGPGTRLTVL.

The chain recombines TRBV28 with TRBJ2-1; D not resolved. The CDR3 totals 17 residues. The germline V gene has CDR1 MDHEN and CDR2 SYDVKM. V lost 2 bases, J lost 1 base, and 15 bases lay in between. CDR3: CASSLAALGRSYNEQFF. DNA of the CDR3: TGTGCCAGCAGTTTAGCCGCCCTGGGCCGGTCCTACAATGAGCAGTTCTTC.

This clone has a single count. This chain uses TRBV4-3 with TRBJ2-2; D might be TRBD1 (5 bases). CDR3 length equals 15 residues. Germline V lookup: CDR1 LGHNA, CDR2 YSLEER. Deletions cut 3 bases from V and 4 bases from J, with 12 bases between. Written as DNA, the CDR3 is TGCGCCAGCAGCCAGACCCCCCAGGGCACCGGGGAGCTGTTTTTT. Protein product: CASSQTPQGTGELFF.